Listed below are T cell receptor beta chains from one sample, sequenced in a study of shared clonotypes between healthy human individuals. Measured with immunoSEQ multiplex PCR; TCRdb has only the in-frame clones, and not every one. This table has about 1 million clones, about 75% appearing once. The sample was memory CD4+ T cells sorted from blood. The receptors were gathered from a man aged 18 to 29 in good health. Each CDR3 is given with its conserved first and last residue. The order of the fields is clone size, V gene, J gene, CDR3 length, D gene, CDR3 protein, CDR3 DNA. A D gene is named only where the DNA matches it firmly. Only part of the rows carry a size: once, few, many, or a class if the clone is expanded.

>-|TRBV27|TRBJ1-1|13|-
CASSQTADTEAFF
TGTGCCAGCAGTCAAACAGCGGACACTGAAGCTTTCTTT
>-|TRBV2|TRBJ2-3|11|-
CASNNRDTQYF
TGTGCCAGCAATAATCGAGATACGCAGTATTTT
>-|TRBV14|TRBJ2-7|14|TRBD1
CASSQGTGLYEQYF
TGTGCCAGCAGCCAAGGGACAGGTCTCTACGAGCAGTACTTC
>-|TRBV6-5|TRBJ1-4|14|-
CASRRGGYGEKLFF
TGTGCCAGCCGTAGGGGGGGCTACGGTGAAAAACTGTTTTTT
>-|TRBV6-5|TRBJ1-2|15|TRBD1
CASSPRGQGNYGYTF
TGTGCCAGCAGTCCTCGCGGACAGGGCAACTATGGCTACACCTTC
>-|TRBV5-4|TRBJ2-3|12|-
CASSSHTDTQYF
TGTGCCAGCAGCTCTCATACAGATACGCAGTATTTT
>-|TRBV7-2|TRBJ2-7|11|-
CASSLENEQYF
TGTGCCAGCAGCTTAGAGAACGAGCAGTACTTC
>-|TRBV7-2|TRBJ2-7|13|TRBD1
CASSRDRHYEQYF
TGTGCCAGCAGCAGGGACAGGCACTACGAGCAGTACTTC
>-|TRBV4-2|TRBJ2-3|16|TRBD2
CASSPLTSGSTDTQYF
TGTGCCAGCAGCCCCCTGACTAGCGGGAGCACAGATACGCAGTATTTT
>-|TRBV15|TRBJ2-7|14|-
CATSRGGQTAAQYF
TGTGCCACCAGCAGAGGAGGACAGACCGCGGCGCAGTACTTC
>-|TRBV6-5|TRBJ2-5|12|-
CASSYSRETQYF
TGTGCCAGCAGTTACTCGCGAGAGACCCAGTACTTC
>-|TRBV9|TRBJ2-1|17|TRBD2
CASSPRDRLAGPYEQFF
TGTGCCAGCAGCCCGCGGGACAGACTAGCGGGACCCTATGAGCAGTTCTTC
>-|TRBV6-1|TRBJ2-4|15|TRBD1
CASSEERGQGSRLGF
TGTGCCAGCAGTGAAGAGCGGGGACAGGGGTCGAGATTAGGCTTC
>-|TRBV7-2|TRBJ2-1|16|TRBD2
CASSSGVLAGYNEQFF
TGTGCCAGCAGCTCCGGGGTACTAGCGGGATACAATGAGCAGTTCTTC
>few|TRBV2|TRBJ1-2|13|-
CASSGDSPTGYTF
TGTGCCAGCAGCGGCGACAGTCCTACTGGCTACACCTTC
>-|TRBV6-1|TRBJ1-1|14|-
CASSEEGLNTEAFF
TGTGCCAGCAGTGAGGAGGGACTGAACACTGAAGCTTTCTTT
>-|TRBV5-1|TRBJ2-7|14|-
CASSNSGIFDEQYF
TGCGCCAGCAGTAATTCGGGGATCTTCGACGAGCAGTACTTC
>-|TRBV18|TRBJ1-2|13|-
CASSPSFGVGYTF
TGTGCCAGCTCACCAAGCTTCGGGGTTGGCTACACCTTC
>-|TRBV27|TRBJ2-7|14|-
CASSLSPSTYEQYF
TGTGCCAGCAGTTTATCTCCCAGTACTTACGAGCAGTACTTC
>-|TRBV7-7|TRBJ2-3|15|TRBD2
CASSLSSGSSNTQYF
TGTGCTAGCAGCTTGTCTAGCGGGAGCTCGAATACGCAGTATTTT
>-|TRBV7-2|TRBJ2-4|16|TRBD1
CASSLVGTGVQNIQYF
TGTGCCAGCAGCTTAGTCGGGACAGGGGTCCAAAACATTCAGTACTTC
>-|TRBV9|TRBJ2-1|15|-
CASSVGGASYNEQFF
TGTGCCAGCAGCGTAGGGGGGGCTAGCTACAATGAGCAGTTCTTC
>-|TRBV27|TRBJ2-7|15|-
CASSPRAGRSYEQYF
TGTGCCAGCAGTCCCCGGGCGGGGCGGTCCTACGAGCAGTACTTC
>many|TRBV5-1|TRBJ2-3|15|-
CASSLEGAIRDTQYF
TGCGCCAGCAGCTTGGAAGGGGCAATTAGAGATACGCAGTATTTT
>-|TRBV10-3|TRBJ2-1|12|TRBD2
CATRTSLNEQFF
TGTGCCACCCGGACTAGTCTCAATGAGCAGTTCTTC
>few|TRBV6-6|TRBJ2-5|15|-
CASSYAGDFKGTQYF
TGTGCCAGCAGTTACGCTGGGGACTTCAAAGGGACCCAGTACTTC
>-|TRBV28|TRBJ1-2|14|-
CARRNMGPGYGYTF
TGTGCCAGACGGAACATGGGGCCGGGCTATGGCTACACCTTC
>-|TRBV25-1|TRBJ2-5|14|-
CASSEFRAQETQYF
TGTGCCAGCAGTGAATTCAGGGCACAGGAGACCCAGTACTTC
>-|TRBV18|TRBJ2-7|13|TRBD2
CASSLAESYEQYF
TGTGCCAGCTCGCTAGCGGAATCATACGAGCAGTACTTC
>-|TRBV5-1|TRBJ2-7|14|TRBD2
CASRSSGTSYEQYF
TGCGCCAGCAGAAGCAGCGGGACGTCCTACGAGCAGTACTTC
>-|TRBV7-2|TRBJ2-2|14|-
CASSPPSVTGELFF
TGTGCCAGCAGCCCTCCGTCGGTGACCGGGGAGCTGTTTTTT
>-|TRBV7-8|TRBJ1-2|13|-
CASSLRVVDGYTF
TGTGCCAGCAGCTTAAGGGTTGTGGATGGCTACACCTTC
>-|TRBV11-2|TRBJ1-1|16|-
CASSLGTAGRLTEAFF
TGTGCCAGCAGCTTAGGTACCGCAGGGAGGTTGACTGAAGCTTTCTTT
>few|TRBV29-1|TRBJ2-3|14|-
CSVEVSPRGDTQYF
TGCAGCGTTGAAGTAAGCCCCCGCGGAGATACGCAGTATTTT
>-|TRBV30|TRBJ2-5|13|TRBD2
CACSGTRQETQYF
TGTGCCTGCTCCGGGACTAGACAAGAGACCCAGTACTTC
>-|TRBV6-5|TRBJ1-5|14|-
CASSYIRGNQPQHF
TGTGCCAGCAGTTATATCAGGGGAAATCAGCCCCAGCATTTT
>-|TRBV7-2|TRBJ2-5|17|-
CASSLSPGDRITETQYF
TGTGCCAGCAGCTTATCTCCGGGTGACAGGATTACGGAGACCCAGTACTTC